This T cell receptor beta chain is drawn from a study of vaccination effects on CD4 cells after COVID-19. CDR3 length: 16 residues. J was trimmed by 7 bases and V by 4 bases; bases with no gene match: 8. The germline gives CDR1 SGHNT, CDR2 YYREEE (reference sequence). Sequencing was performed with immunoSEQ multiplex PCR; in TCRdb, only in-frame clones are kept and a portion is missing. This table holds under 75,000 clones, under 90% found once. As concerns this clone: Its antigen is still unknown.

Expansion of antigen-specific CD4+ T cells with viral peptide pools was carried out by the ViraFEST assay before sequencing. Upon completion of 10 days in culture, CD4+ T cells were isolated. Vaccinated recipients, who were negative for nucleocapsid antibodies, had no history of SARS-CoV-2 infection. The authors replaced half the medium with IL-2 medium on days 3 and 7. The chain has TRBV5-4 and TRBJ1-6, with 10 positions matching TRBD1. Here the sequenced sample was CD4+ T cells from PBMCs cultured with SARS-CoV-2 spike peptides, taken before COVID-19 vaccination. The TCR sequence derives from a human donor who received a COVID-19 vaccine. CDR3 coding DNA: TGTGCCAGCAGCGACGAGAGACAGGGGGCAAATTCACCCCTCCACTTT. As protein: CASSDERQGANSPLHF.